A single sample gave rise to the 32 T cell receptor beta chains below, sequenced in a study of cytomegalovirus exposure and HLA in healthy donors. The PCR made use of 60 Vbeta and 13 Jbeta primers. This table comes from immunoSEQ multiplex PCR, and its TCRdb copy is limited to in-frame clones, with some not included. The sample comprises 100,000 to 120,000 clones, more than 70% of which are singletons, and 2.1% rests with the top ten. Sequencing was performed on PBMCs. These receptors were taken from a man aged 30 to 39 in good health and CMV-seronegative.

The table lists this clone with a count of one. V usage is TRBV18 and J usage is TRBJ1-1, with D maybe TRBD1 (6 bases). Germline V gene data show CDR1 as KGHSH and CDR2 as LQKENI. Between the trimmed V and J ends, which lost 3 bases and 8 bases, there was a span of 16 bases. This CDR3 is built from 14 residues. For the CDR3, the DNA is TGTGCCAGCTCACCCGCGGGGGGGGCGGAGGAAGCTTTCTTT. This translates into CASSPAGGAEEAFF.

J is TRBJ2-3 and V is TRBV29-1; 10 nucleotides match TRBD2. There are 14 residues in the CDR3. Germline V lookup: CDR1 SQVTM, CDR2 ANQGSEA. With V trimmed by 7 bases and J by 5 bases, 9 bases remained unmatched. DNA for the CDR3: TGCAGCGCCCAGGAGCGGGGGGGGGTAGATACGCAGTATTTT. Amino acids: CSAQERGGVDTQYF.

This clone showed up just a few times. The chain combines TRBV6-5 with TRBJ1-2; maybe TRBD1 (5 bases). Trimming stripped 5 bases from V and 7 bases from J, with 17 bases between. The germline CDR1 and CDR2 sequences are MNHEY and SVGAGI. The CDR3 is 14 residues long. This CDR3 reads CASSTEQALGGYTF. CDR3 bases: TGTGCCAGCAGTACCGAACAGGCTCTCGGTGGCTACACCTTC.

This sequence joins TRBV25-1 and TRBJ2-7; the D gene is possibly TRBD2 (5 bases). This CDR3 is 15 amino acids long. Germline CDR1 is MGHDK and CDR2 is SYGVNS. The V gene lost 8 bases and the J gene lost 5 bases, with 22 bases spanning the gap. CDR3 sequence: CASDSSLMEVHEQYF. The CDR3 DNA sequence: TGTGCCAGCGATAGTTCCCTTATGGAGGTCCACGAGCAGTACTTC.

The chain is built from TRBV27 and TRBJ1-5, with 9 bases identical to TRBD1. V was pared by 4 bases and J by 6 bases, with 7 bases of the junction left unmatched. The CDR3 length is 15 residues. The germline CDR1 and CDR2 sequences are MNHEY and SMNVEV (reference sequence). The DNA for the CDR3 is TGTGCCAGCAGTTACAGGGGGCTCTCTGGTCAGCCCCAGCATTTT. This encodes CASSYRGLSGQPQHF.

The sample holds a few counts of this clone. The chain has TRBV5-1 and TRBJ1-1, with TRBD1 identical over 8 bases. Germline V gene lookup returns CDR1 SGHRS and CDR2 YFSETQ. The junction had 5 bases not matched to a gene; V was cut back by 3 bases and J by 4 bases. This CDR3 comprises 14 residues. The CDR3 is CASSSIDRGTEAFF. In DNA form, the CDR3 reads TGCGCCAGCAGCTCCATTGACAGGGGCACTGAAGCTTTCTTT. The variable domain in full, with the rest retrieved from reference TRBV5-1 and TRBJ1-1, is KAGVTQTPRYLIKTRGQQVTLSCSPISGHRSVSWYQQTPGQGLQFLFEYFSETQRNKGNFPGRFSGRQFSNSRSEMNVSTLELGDSALYLCASSSIDRGTEAFFGQGTRLTVV.

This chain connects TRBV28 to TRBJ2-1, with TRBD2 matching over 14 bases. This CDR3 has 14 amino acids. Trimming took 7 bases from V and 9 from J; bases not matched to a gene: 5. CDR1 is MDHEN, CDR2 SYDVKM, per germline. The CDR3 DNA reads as TGTGCCAGCACGGGACTAGCGGGAGTGGGTGAGCAGTTCTTC. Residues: CASTGLAGVGEQFF.

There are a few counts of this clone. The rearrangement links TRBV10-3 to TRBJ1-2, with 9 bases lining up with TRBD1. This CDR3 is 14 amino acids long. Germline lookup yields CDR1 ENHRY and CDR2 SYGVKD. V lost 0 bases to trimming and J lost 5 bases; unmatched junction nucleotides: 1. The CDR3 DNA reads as TGTGCCATCAGTGAGTCGGGGACAGGGTATGGCTACACCTTC. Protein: CAISESGTGYGYTF.

CDR3 DNA: TGTGCCAGCAGCCCCACGGGTACCTTCTCCTACAATGAGCAGTTCTTC. Residues: CASSPTGTFSYNEQFF. This sequence joins TRBV11-2 and TRBJ2-1; D is uncertain. Trimming shortened V by 5 bases and J by 0 bases, and 14 bases separated the two germline ends. This CDR3 spans 16 amino acids. CDR1 is SGHAT, CDR2 FQNNGV, per germline.

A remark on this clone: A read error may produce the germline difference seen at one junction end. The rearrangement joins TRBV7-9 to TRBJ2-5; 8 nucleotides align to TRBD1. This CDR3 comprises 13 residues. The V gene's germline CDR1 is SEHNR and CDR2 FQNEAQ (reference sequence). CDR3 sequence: CSSSPGGSETQYF. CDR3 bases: TGTTCCAGCAGCCCAGGGGGCTCGGAGACCCAGTACTTC.

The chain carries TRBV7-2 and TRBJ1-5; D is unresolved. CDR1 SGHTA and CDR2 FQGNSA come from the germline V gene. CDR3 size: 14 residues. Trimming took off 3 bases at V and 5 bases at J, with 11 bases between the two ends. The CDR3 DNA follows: TGTGCCAGCAGCTTCTCGGGAGCCCATCAGCCCCAGCATTTT. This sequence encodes CASSFSGAHQPQHF.

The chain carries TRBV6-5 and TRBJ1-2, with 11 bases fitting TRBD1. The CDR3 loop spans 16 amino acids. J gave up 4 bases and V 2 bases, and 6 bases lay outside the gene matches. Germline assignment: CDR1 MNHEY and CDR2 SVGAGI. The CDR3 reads CASSYIRTGGGYGYTF. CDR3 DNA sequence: TGTGCCAGCAGTTACATAAGGACAGGGGGCGGCTATGGCTACACCTTC.

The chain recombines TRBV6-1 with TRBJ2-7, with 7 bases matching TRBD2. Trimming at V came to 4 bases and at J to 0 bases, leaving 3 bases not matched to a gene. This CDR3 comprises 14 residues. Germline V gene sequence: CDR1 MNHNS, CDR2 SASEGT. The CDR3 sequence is CASSGWTSSYEQYF. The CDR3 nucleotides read TGTGCCAGCAGTGGGTGGACTAGCTCCTACGAGCAGTACTTC.

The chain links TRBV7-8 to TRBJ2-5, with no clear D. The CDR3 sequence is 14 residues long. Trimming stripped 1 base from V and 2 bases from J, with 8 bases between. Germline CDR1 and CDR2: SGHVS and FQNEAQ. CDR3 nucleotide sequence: TGTGCCAGCAGCTTAGTAGCAGCTCAAGAGACCCAGTACTTC. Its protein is CASSLVAAQETQYF.

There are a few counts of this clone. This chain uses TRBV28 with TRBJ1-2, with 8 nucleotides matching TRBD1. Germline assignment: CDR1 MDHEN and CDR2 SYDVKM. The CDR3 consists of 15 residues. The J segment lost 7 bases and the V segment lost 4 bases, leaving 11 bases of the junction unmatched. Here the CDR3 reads CASSSQDRDGIGYTF. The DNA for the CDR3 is TGTGCCAGCAGTTCACAGGACAGGGATGGGATTGGCTACACCTTC.

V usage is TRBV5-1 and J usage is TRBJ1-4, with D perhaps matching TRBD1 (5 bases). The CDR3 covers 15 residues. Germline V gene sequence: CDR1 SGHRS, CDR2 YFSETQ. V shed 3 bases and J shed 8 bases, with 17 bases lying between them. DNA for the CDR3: TGCGCCAGCAGCTCTGCAATAGGGGAACACGAAAAACTGTTTTTT. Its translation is CASSSAIGEHEKLFF.

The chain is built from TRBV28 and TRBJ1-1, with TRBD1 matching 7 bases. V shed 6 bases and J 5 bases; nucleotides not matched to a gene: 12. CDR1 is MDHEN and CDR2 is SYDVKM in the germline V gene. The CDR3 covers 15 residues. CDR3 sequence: CASSHRGRPETEAFF. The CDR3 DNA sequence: TGTGCCAGCAGCCATAGGGGGCGCCCGGAAACTGAAGCTTTCTTT.

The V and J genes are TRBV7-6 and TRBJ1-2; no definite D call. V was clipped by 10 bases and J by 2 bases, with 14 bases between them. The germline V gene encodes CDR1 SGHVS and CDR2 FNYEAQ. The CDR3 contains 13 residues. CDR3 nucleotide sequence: TGTGCCACAAGTGAGGGAGTCAACTATGGCTACACCTTC. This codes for CATSEGVNYGYTF.

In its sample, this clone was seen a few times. In DNA, the CDR3 is TGTGCCAGCAGTGAGGCTAGCGGGAGTACCCATGAGCAGTTCTTC. Protein product: CASSEASGSTHEQFF. The J gene is TRBJ2-1, the V gene TRBV6-4; 10 nucleotides match TRBD2. The CDR3 consists of 15 residues. V lost 3 bases to trimming and J lost 8 bases; unmatched junction nucleotides: 7. CDR1 is MRHNA and CDR2 is SNTAGT in the germline V gene.

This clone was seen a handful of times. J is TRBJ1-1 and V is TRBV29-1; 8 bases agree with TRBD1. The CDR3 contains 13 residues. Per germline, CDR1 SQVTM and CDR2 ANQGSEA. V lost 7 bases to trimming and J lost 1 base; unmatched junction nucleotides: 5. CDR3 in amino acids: CSAKQGGNTEAFF. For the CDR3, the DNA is TGCAGCGCCAAACAGGGGGGGAACACTGAAGCTTTCTTT.

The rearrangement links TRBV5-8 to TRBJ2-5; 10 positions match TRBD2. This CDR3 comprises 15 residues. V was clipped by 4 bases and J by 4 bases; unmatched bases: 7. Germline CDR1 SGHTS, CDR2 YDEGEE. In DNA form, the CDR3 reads TGTGCCAGCAGCCCTAGCGGGAGTCTCGGAGAGACCCAGTACTTC. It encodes CASSPSGSLGETQYF. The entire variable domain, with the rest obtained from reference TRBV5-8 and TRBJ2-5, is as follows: EAGVTQSPTHLIKTRGQQATLRCSPISGHTSVYWYQQALGLGLQFLLWYDEGEERNRGNFPPRFSGRQFPNYSSELNVNALELEDSALYLCASSPSGSLGETQYFGPGTRLLVL.

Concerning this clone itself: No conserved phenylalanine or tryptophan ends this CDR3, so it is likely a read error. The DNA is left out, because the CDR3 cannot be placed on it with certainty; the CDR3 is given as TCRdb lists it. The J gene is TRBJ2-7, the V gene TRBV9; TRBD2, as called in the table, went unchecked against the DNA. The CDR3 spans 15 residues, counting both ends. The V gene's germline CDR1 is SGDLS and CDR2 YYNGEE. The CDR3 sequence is CASSVWTSGNSLWFL.

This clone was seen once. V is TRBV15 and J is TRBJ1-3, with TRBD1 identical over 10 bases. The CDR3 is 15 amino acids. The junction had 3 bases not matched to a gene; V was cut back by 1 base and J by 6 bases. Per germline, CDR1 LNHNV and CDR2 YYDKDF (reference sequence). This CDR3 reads CATSRGGTGANTIYF. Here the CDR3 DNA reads TGTGCCACCAGCAGAGGAGGGACAGGGGCAAACACCATATATTTT. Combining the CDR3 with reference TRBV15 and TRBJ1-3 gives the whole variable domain DAMVIQNPRYQVTQFGKPVTLSCSQTLNHNVMYWYQQKSSQAPKLLFHYYDKDFNNEADTPDNFQSRRPNTSFCFLDIRSPGLGDTAMYLCATSRGGTGANTIYFGEGSWLTVV.

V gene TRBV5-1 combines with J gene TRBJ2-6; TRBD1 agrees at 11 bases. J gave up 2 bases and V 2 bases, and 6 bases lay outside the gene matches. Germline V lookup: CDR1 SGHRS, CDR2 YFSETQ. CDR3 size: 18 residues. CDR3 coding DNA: TGCGCCAGCAGCTTTCTTCCGGGACAGGGGGCTGGGGCCAACGTCCTGACTTTC. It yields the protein CASSFLPGQGAGANVLTF.

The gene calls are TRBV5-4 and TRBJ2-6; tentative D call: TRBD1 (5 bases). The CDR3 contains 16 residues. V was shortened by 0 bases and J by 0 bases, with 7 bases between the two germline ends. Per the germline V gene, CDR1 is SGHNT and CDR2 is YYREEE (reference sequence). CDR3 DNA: TGTGCCAGCAGCTTGGGACAGAACTCTGGGGCCAACGTCCTGACTTTC. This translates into CASSLGQNSGANVLTF.

CDR3: CASRQGGSYEQYF. Here the CDR3 DNA reads TGTGCCAGCAGGCAGGGGGGCTCCTACGAGCAGTACTTC. This chain joins TRBV28 and TRBJ2-7; TRBD1 is a possible D gene (7 bases). Germline CDR1 reads MDHEN; CDR2 reads SYDVKM. The CDR3 extends over 13 amino acids. The V end was cut by 6 bases, the J end by 0 bases, with 9 bases between. Full variable domain (remainder filled in from reference TRBV28 and TRBJ2-7): DVKVTQSSRYLVKRTGEKVFLECVQDMDHENMFWYRQDPGLGLRLIYFSYDVKMKEKGDIPEGYSVSREKKERFSLILESASTNQTSMYLCASRQGGSYEQYFGPGTRLTVT.

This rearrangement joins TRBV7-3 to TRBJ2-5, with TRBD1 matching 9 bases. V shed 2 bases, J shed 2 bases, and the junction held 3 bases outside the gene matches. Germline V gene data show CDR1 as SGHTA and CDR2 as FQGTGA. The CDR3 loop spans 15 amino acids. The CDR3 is CASSLSQGAQETQYF. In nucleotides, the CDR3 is TGTGCCAGCAGCTTATCACAGGGGGCACAAGAGACCCAGTACTTC.

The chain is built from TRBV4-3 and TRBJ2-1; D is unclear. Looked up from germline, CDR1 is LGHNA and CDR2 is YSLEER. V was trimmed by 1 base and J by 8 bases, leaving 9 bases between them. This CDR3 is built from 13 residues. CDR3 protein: CASSQAVQDEQFF. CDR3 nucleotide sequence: TGCGCCAGCAGCCAAGCTGTCCAGGATGAGCAGTTCTTC.

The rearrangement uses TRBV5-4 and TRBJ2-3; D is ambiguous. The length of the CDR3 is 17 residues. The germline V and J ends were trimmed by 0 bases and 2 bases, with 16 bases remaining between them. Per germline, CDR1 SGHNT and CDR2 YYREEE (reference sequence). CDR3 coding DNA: TGTGCCAGCAGCTTGGGTCTCGTCTATACCTACACAGATACGCAGTATTTT. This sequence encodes CASSLGLVYTYTDTQYF.

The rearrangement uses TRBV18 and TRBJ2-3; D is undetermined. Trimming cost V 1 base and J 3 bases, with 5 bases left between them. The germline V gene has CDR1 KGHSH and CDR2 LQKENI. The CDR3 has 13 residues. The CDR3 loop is CASSPLLTDTQYF. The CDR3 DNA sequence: TGTGCCAGCTCACCACTTTTAACAGATACGCAGTATTTT.

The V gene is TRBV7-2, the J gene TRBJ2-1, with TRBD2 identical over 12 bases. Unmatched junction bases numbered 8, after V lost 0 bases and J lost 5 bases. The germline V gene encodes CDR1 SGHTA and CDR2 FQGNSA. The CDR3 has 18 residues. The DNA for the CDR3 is TGTGCCAGCAGCTTAGCCGGGCTAGCGGGGGGGCGGAACAATGAGCAGTTCTTC. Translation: CASSLAGLAGGRNNEQFF.

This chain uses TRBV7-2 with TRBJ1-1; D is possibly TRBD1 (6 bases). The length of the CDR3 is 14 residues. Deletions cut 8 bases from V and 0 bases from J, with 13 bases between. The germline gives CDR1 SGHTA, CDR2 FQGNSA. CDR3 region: CASGQFYMNTEAFF. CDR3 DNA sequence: TGTGCCAGCGGACAGTTTTATATGAACACTGAAGCTTTCTTT.